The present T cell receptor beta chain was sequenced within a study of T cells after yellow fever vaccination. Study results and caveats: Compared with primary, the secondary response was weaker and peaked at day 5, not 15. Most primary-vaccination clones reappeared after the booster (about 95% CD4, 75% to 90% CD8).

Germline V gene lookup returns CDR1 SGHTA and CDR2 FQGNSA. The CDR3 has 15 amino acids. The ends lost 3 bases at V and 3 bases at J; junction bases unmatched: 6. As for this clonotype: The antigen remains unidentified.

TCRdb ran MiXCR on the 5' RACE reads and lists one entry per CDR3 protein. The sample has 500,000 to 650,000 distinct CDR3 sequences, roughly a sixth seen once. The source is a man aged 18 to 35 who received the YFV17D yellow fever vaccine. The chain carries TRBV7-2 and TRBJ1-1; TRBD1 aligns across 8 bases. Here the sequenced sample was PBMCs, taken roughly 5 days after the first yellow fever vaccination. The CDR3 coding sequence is TGTGCCAGCAGCTTTCAGGGGGCCGGGTACACTGAAGCTTTCTTT. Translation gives CASSFQGAGYTEAFF. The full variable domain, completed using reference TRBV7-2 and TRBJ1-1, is GAGVSQSPSNKVTEKGKDVELRCDPISGHTALYWYRQSLGQGLEFLIYFQGNSAPDKSGLPSDRFSAERTGGSVSTLTIQRTQQEDSAVYLCASSFQGAGYTEAFFGQGTRLTVV.